This TCR beta chain appears in the sequencing data of a study of T cells in Graves' hyperthyroidism and ophthalmopathy (dated by TCRdb to between 2019 and 2020). Regarding the complete study: Peripheral blood samples were taken at the time of initial diagnosis, prior to any treatment. After sampling, hyperthyroidism patients received methimazole starting at 30 mg daily, and ophthalmopathy patients received high-dose intravenous methylprednisolone. To identify TCR V-J signatures that set the groups apart, the researchers used a discovery cohort of 100 patients, made up of fewer than 50 with Graves' ophthalmopathy and about 55 with stable Graves' hyperthyroidism. The paper describes TCR Vbeta CDR3 sequencing of more than 120 peripheral blood samples, made up of 43 ophthalmopathy patients, approximately 76 hyperthyroidism patients and 17 progressor patients. An independent validation cohort of some 18 hyperthyroidism patients and about 16 patients who later progressed to ophthalmopathy tested prospective prediction of ophthalmopathy. The 90 to 100 discovery patients were randomly split 7:3 into training and test sets. In addition, the study compared T-cell repertoires in thyroid tissue and in blood from a handful of Graves' hyperthyroidism patients. Beyond this particular receptor, the publication reports: Sample size was not statistically predetermined, and blinding of investigators to group allocation was not performed. Most expanded thyroid clonotypes (frequency above 0.001) were also detected in blood, a finding suggesting that blood repertoires may reflect thyroid immune responses. Ophthalmopathy was separated from stable hyperthyroidism by a 13 V-J signature model, with around 90% sensitivity and about 81% specificity obtained in cross-validation and 80%/75% obtained in testing. In validation, the model predicted progression to ophthalmopathy a median of roughly 6.2 months before onset, with about 70% sensitivity and roughly 79% specificity.

CDR3 length: 15 amino acids, cysteine to phenylalanine. Only the CDR3 DNA is retained, 45 bases long and in frame from the first base. Per the germline V gene, SQVTM is the CDR1 and ANQGSEA is the CDR2. The germline V and J ends show losses of 6 bases and 8 bases respectively, and no gene match explains 15 bases of the junction. Amplification of TCR beta CDR3 regions was carried out from RNA transcripts. The first round of RT-PCR for the TCR CDR3 was performed with the HTBI primer set and the Qiagen OneStep RT-PCR kit. A second multiplex PCR round built the libraries, followed by size selection and purification. Libraries were sequenced paired-end with 100 bp reads on an Illumina HiSeq2000. Turning to the authors' computational methods: Raw data were processed with SOAPnuke, discarding reads with adapters, uncalled bases, mean Phred below 15, or no exact constant-primer or identifier match. High-quality paired reads were merged with COPE v1.2.5, and unique nucleotide sequences were defined as clonotypes. Clonotypes were aligned to IMGT TRBV, TRBD and TRBJ reference segments using MiTCR v1.1. The analysis included only V-J combinations with a frequency above 0.0001, which together covered 99% to 99.2% of the repertoires. The TCS score was defined as F50 (clonal expansion) divided by E x V (chaos), with BLOSUM62-based TCRdist calculated between CDR3 peptides within each V-J. Welch's t-statistics and random forest reduced fewer than 600 V-J features to roughly 13, which were used in a naive Bayes classifier (R e1071). The public reads were reanalyzed by TCRdb: fastp trimming at Q25, MiXCR alignment, in-frame beta chains only. Rows merge per CDR3 protein into single entries with the most common DNA and genes. The V and J calls were not made by the authors but by TCRdb's processing. A total of roughly 380,000 distinct CDR3 sequences appear in this sample, over 11% of them only once. Together, the top ten hold approximately 10% of the sample.

Stable Graves' hyperthyroidism was defined as no progression to ophthalmopathy during 18 months of follow-up. Hyperthyroidism patients were newly diagnosed, with disease duration under 2 months, and aged 18 to 65 years. Patients with uncontrolled infections, other autoimmune diseases, pregnancy or lactation were excluded. Clinical symptoms, serum thyroxine and TRAb, thyroid ultrasound, and orbital computed tomography formed the basis for the diagnoses. PBMCs were separated from 8 to 10 ml of fresh peripheral blood using Ficoll-Paque density gradient centrifugation. Trizol reagent was used to extract total RNA, and RNA quality was then checked on an Agilent 2100 Bioanalyzer. About this clonotype itself: The antigen it recognizes is unknown. No qualities accompany the bases; no much larger clone lies one base away.

This TCR came from a woman aged 60-70 years with Graves' hyperthyroidism. Sequenced sample: blood. The receptor chain draws on TRBV29-1 and TRBJ2-2; TRBD2 agrees with 7 junctional bases. The nucleotides read TGCAGCGTAGAACCTAGCGGCACTTCTTATGGGGAGCTGTTTTTT. This gives the protein CSVEPSGTSYGELFF.